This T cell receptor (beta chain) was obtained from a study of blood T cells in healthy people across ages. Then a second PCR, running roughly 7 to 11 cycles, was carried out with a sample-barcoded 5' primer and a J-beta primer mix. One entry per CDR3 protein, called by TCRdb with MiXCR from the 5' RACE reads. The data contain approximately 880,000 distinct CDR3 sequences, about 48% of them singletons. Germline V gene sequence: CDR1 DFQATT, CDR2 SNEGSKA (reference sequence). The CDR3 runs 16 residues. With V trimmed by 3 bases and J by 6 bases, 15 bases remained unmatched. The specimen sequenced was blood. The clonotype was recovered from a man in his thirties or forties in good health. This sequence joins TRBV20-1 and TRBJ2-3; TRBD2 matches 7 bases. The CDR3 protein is CSASLMVRGGTDTQYF. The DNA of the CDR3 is TGCAGTGCTAGTCTTATGGTGCGCGGGGGTACGGATACGCAGTATTTT.